Described below is a single T cell receptor beta chain sequence and its context. The data derive from a study of shared T cell receptors in the human thymus. Here immunoSEQ multiplex PCR was the method, and the copy in TCRdb shows in-frame clones only, minus some. The sample carries about 660,000 clones, roughly 90% recorded once. Losses at the gene ends were 1 base for V and 1 base for J; bases not matched to a gene: 3. Germline CDR1 reads SEHNR; CDR2 reads FQNEAQ (reference sequence). The CDR3 is 15 amino acids. This sample was shared with a second study, whose subject was human thymus T cells. In that study: A high degree of thymic repertoire overlap among unrelated individuals was reported in related research.

Source material: thymocytes. The TCR originated in a boy under two years old with a congenital heart defect. This chain uses TRBV7-9 with TRBJ2-5, with 7 bases lining up with TRBD2. The CDR3 nucleotides read TGTGCCAGCAGCTTAGGGGGGGGGATCCAAGAGACCCAGTACTTC. Translating gives CASSLGGGIQETQYF. Full variable domain (rest looked up from reference TRBV7-9 and TRBJ2-5): DTGVSQNPRHKITKRGQNVTFRCDPISEHNRLYWYRQTLGQGPEFLTYFQNEAQLEKSRLLSDRFSAERPKGSFSTLEIQRTEQGDSAMYLCASSLGGGIQETQYFGPGTRLLVL.